The rows below give T cell receptor beta chains drawn from one sample of a study of blood T cell repertoires in COVID-19. Only in-frame clones appear in the TCRdb table, and some are missing; sequencing was by immunoSEQ multiplex PCR. The repertoire has roughly 150,000 clones, around 73% of them found once; the top ten carry 9.5% to 12%. Sequencing was done on a sample of peripheral blood. The receptors were sampled from a man between 60 and 75 years old who had recovered from COVID-19. Both conserved end residues are part of each CDR3. Fields, in order: clone size, V gene, D gene, J gene, CDR3 protein, CDR3 DNA. The D gene is left open where the match is weak. The size field is filled for only some rows; it gives once, few, many or a size class.

clone size: few; V gene: TRBV6-6; D gene: .; J gene: TRBJ1-5; CDR3 protein: CASSPDGGSQHF; CDR3 DNA: TGTGCCAGCAGCCCTGACGGGGGTTCCCAGCATTTT
clone size: once; V gene: TRBV7-2; D gene: TRBD1; J gene: TRBJ2-7; CDR3 protein: CASSLSDHRGPHYEQYF; CDR3 DNA: TGTGCCAGCAGCTTAAGCGACCACAGGGGACCCCACTACGAGCAGTACTTC
clone size: .; V gene: TRBV19; D gene: TRBD1; J gene: TRBJ1-4; CDR3 protein: CASSQRQGNEKLFF; CDR3 DNA: TGTGCCAGTAGCCAACGACAGGGTAATGAAAAACTGTTTTTT
clone size: many; V gene: TRBV5-1; D gene: TRBD1; J gene: TRBJ2-2; CDR3 protein: CASSLGQGAAGELFF; CDR3 DNA: TGCGCCAGCAGCTTGGGACAGGGGGCCGCCGGGGAGCTGTTTTTT
clone size: .; V gene: TRBV2; D gene: TRBD1; J gene: TRBJ1-6; CDR3 protein: CASSDFGTGNNSPLHF; CDR3 DNA: TGTGCCAGCAGTGACTTTGGGACAGGCAATAATTCACCCCTCCACTTT
clone size: .; V gene: TRBV7-2; D gene: TRBD1; J gene: TRBJ1-4; CDR3 protein: CASSLGARGYEKLFF; CDR3 DNA: TGTGCCAGCAGCTTAGGTGCCAGGGGGTATGAAAAACTGTTTTTT
clone size: .; V gene: TRBV5-4; D gene: TRBD1; J gene: TRBJ1-6; CDR3 protein: CASSSGQGEPWGPLHF; CDR3 DNA: TGTGCCAGCAGCTCGGGACAGGGGGAGCCTTGGGGGCCACTCCACTTT
clone size: .; V gene: TRBV7-2; D gene: .; J gene: TRBJ2-3; CDR3 protein: CASSLIEGRADTQYF; CDR3 DNA: TGTGCCAGCAGCCTGATCGAAGGCAGGGCAGATACGCAGTATTTT
clone size: many; V gene: TRBV6-5; D gene: TRBD1; J gene: TRBJ1-2; CDR3 protein: CASRRDRSYGYTF; CDR3 DNA: TGTGCCAGCAGGCGGGACAGAAGCTATGGCTACACCTTC
clone size: .; V gene: TRBV4-3; D gene: TRBD2; J gene: TRBJ2-2; CDR3 protein: CASSQVLSGGNTGELFF; CDR3 DNA: TGCGCCAGCAGCCAAGTGCTGAGCGGGGGTAACACCGGGGAGCTGTTTTTT
clone size: .; V gene: TRBV6-2/TRBV6-3; D gene: .; J gene: TRBJ1-2; CDR3 protein: CASTPSGSNYGYTF; CDR3 DNA: TGTGCCAGCACCCCATCCGGGAGCAACTATGGCTACACCTTC
clone size: .; V gene: TRBV6-5; D gene: .; J gene: TRBJ1-2; CDR3 protein: CASRPDWDYGYTF; CDR3 DNA: TGTGCCAGCAGACCCGACTGGGACTATGGCTACACCTTC
clone size: .; V gene: TRBV28; D gene: .; J gene: TRBJ1-3; CDR3 protein: CASKEIQGWGTIYF; CDR3 DNA: TGTGCCAGCAAAGAGATACAGGGATGGGGGACCATATATTTT
clone size: .; V gene: TRBV7-9; D gene: .; J gene: TRBJ2-7; CDR3 protein: CASSFRSGYYEQYF; CDR3 DNA: TGTGCCAGCAGCTTTCGGTCAGGATATTACGAGCAGTACTTC
clone size: .; V gene: TRBV2; D gene: TRBD1; J gene: TRBJ1-1; CDR3 protein: CASRRDRLDTEAFF; CDR3 DNA: TGTGCCAGCAGGAGGGACAGGCTGGACACTGAAGCTTTCTTT
clone size: few; V gene: TRBV25-1; D gene: .; J gene: TRBJ2-1; CDR3 protein: CASSESGLLSNEQFF; CDR3 DNA: TGTGCCAGCAGTGAATCAGGACTATTAAGCAATGAGCAGTTCTTC
clone size: .; V gene: TRBV6-1; D gene: .; J gene: TRBJ1-1; CDR3 protein: CASSEQGLNTEAFF; CDR3 DNA: TGTGCCAGCAGTGAACAGGGATTGAACACTGAAGCTTTCTTT
clone size: .; V gene: TRBV6-5; D gene: .; J gene: TRBJ1-1; CDR3 protein: CASSKTRRGNTEAFF; CDR3 DNA: TGTGCCAGCAGTAAAACCCGGAGAGGGAACACTGAAGCTTTCTTT
clone size: .; V gene: TRBV7-6; D gene: TRBD2; J gene: TRBJ2-5; CDR3 protein: CASSEVLGGGQETQYF; CDR3 DNA: TGTGCCAGCAGCGAAGTCCTGGGCGGGGGACAAGAGACCCAGTACTTC
clone size: many; V gene: TRBV15; D gene: TRBD1; J gene: TRBJ2-7; CDR3 protein: CATSRGTGGLSYEQYF; CDR3 DNA: TGTGCCACCAGCAGAGGGACAGGGGGGTTGTCCTACGAGCAGTACTTC
clone size: few; V gene: TRBV6-5; D gene: .; J gene: TRBJ1-4; CDR3 protein: CATRGATNEKLFF; CDR3 DNA: TGTGCCACGCGGGGAGCAACTAATGAAAAACTGTTTTTT
clone size: .; V gene: TRBV4-2; D gene: TRBD1; J gene: TRBJ2-3; CDR3 protein: CASSQPDRGRGDTQYF; CDR3 DNA: TGTGCCAGCAGCCAACCGGACAGGGGGCGCGGAGATACGCAGTATTTT
clone size: .; V gene: TRBV6-5; D gene: TRBD1; J gene: TRBJ2-7; CDR3 protein: CATYPGGTGGYEQYF; CDR3 DNA: TGTGCCACCTACCCGGGCGGGACAGGGGGCTACGAGCAGTACTTC
clone size: .; V gene: TRBV30; D gene: TRBD1; J gene: TRBJ1-2; CDR3 protein: CAWSAQGNGGYTF; CDR3 DNA: TGTGCCTGGAGTGCACAGGGGAATGGTGGCTACACCTTC
clone size: .; V gene: TRBV6-5; D gene: TRBD2; J gene: TRBJ2-7; CDR3 protein: CASSPGTSGGYEQYF; CDR3 DNA: TGTGCCAGCAGTCCCGGGACTAGCGGGGGATACGAGCAGTACTTC
clone size: once; V gene: TRBV24-1; D gene: .; J gene: TRBJ2-3; CDR3 protein: CATSDLGGDTQYF; CDR3 DNA: TGTGCCACCAGTGATTTAGGAGGAGATACGCAGTATTTT
clone size: few; V gene: TRBV19; D gene: TRBD2; J gene: TRBJ2-1; CDR3 protein: CASRSGRVFNEQFF; CDR3 DNA: TGTGCCAGTAGAAGCGGGAGGGTTTTCAATGAGCAGTTCTTC
clone size: once; V gene: TRBV9; D gene: .; J gene: TRBJ1-2; CDR3 protein: CASSVGHSITNYGYTF; CDR3 DNA: TGTGCCAGCAGCGTGGGACATAGCATTACTAACTATGGCTACACCTTC
clone size: .; V gene: TRBV18; D gene: .; J gene: TRBJ2-3; CDR3 protein: CASSPERLYDTQYF; CDR3 DNA: TGTGCCAGCTCACCAGAGAGGCTATATGATACGCAGTATTTT
clone size: .; V gene: TRBV5-1; D gene: .; J gene: TRBJ1-3; CDR3 protein: CASSWTPTTEGNTIYF; CDR3 DNA: TGCGCCAGCAGCTGGACACCTACAACCGAAGGAAACACCATATATTTT
clone size: .; V gene: TRBV7-6; D gene: TRBD1; J gene: TRBJ2-3; CDR3 protein: CASSLGGRNTDTQYF; CDR3 DNA: TGTGCCAGCAGTTTAGGGGGCCGAAACACAGATACGCAGTATTTT
clone size: once; V gene: TRBV5-4; D gene: .; J gene: TRBJ1-2; CDR3 protein: CASSLQGQRAYGYTF; CDR3 DNA: TGTGCCAGCTCGCTCCAGGGACAAAGGGCCTATGGCTACACCTTC
clone size: .; V gene: TRBV9; D gene: TRBD2; J gene: TRBJ2-7; CDR3 protein: CASSVDSGSEYEQYF; CDR3 DNA: TGTGCCAGCAGCGTGGATAGCGGGAGTGAGTACGAGCAGTACTTC
clone size: .; V gene: TRBV28; D gene: TRBD2; J gene: TRBJ2-1; CDR3 protein: CASSHTSGPNEQFF; CDR3 DNA: TGTGCCAGCAGCCACACTAGCGGGCCTAATGAGCAGTTCTTC
clone size: .; V gene: TRBV9; D gene: .; J gene: TRBJ2-2; CDR3 protein: CASSVENWPTGELFF; CDR3 DNA: TGTGCCAGCAGCGTAGAAAATTGGCCCACCGGGGAGCTGTTTTTT
clone size: few; V gene: TRBV4-1; D gene: .; J gene: TRBJ2-1; CDR3 protein: CASSPRSSVSSYNEQFF; CDR3 DNA: TGCGCCAGCAGTCCCCGGAGTAGCGTCAGCTCCTACAATGAGCAGTTCTTC
clone size: .; V gene: TRBV6-5; D gene: TRBD2; J gene: TRBJ2-5; CDR3 protein: CASARGIQETQYF; CDR3 DNA: TGTGCCAGCGCGCGGGGGATCCAAGAGACCCAGTACTTC
clone size: .; V gene: TRBV30; D gene: .; J gene: TRBJ1-2; CDR3 protein: CAWSHSGGYTF; CDR3 DNA: TGTGCCTGGAGCCATAGCGGTGGCTACACCTTC
clone size: .; V gene: TRBV6-6; D gene: TRBD1; J gene: TRBJ2-1; CDR3 protein: CASRHQGTGNNEQFF; CDR3 DNA: TGTGCCAGCAGACACCAGGGGACAGGGAACAATGAGCAGTTCTTC
clone size: .; V gene: TRBV5-1; D gene: TRBD2; J gene: TRBJ2-7; CDR3 protein: CASSAGGLVTYEQYF; CDR3 DNA: TGCGCCAGCAGCGCGGGAGGACTAGTAACATACGAGCAGTACTTC
clone size: once; V gene: TRBV27; D gene: TRBD1; J gene: TRBJ2-5; CDR3 protein: CASSQGGRNQETQYF; CDR3 DNA: TGTGCCAGCAGCCAAGGGGGCAGGAACCAAGAGACCCAGTACTTC
clone size: once; V gene: TRBV4-3; D gene: .; J gene: TRBJ1-1; CDR3 protein: CASSQDRTENTEAFF; CDR3 DNA: TGCGCCAGCAGCCAAGATCGAACTGAGAACACTGAAGCTTTCTTT
clone size: once; V gene: TRBV29-1; D gene: TRBD1; J gene: TRBJ1-2; CDR3 protein: CSVEEGGDRFYGYTF; CDR3 DNA: TGCAGCGTTGAAGAGGGCGGGGACAGATTTTATGGCTACACCTTC
clone size: .; V gene: TRBV28; D gene: TRBD1; J gene: TRBJ1-6; CDR3 protein: CASRTQDRGNSPLHF; CDR3 DNA: TGTGCCAGCAGGACTCAGGACAGGGGTAATTCACCCCTCCACTTT
clone size: many; V gene: TRBV20-1; D gene: .; J gene: TRBJ2-7; CDR3 protein: CSETRLEQYF; CDR3 DNA: TGCAGTGAGACTAGGTTAGAACAGTACTTC
clone size: .; V gene: TRBV19; D gene: TRBD1; J gene: TRBJ2-5; CDR3 protein: CASSIIRTGTETQYF; CDR3 DNA: TGTGCCAGTAGTATAATTCGGACAGGGACGGAGACCCAGTACTTC
clone size: .; V gene: TRBV30; D gene: .; J gene: TRBJ1-4; CDR3 protein: CAWIDDRRSGEKLFF; CDR3 DNA: TGTGCCTGGATAGACGACAGGCGGAGTGGGGAAAAACTGTTTTTT
clone size: .; V gene: TRBV5-5; D gene: .; J gene: TRBJ2-4; CDR3 protein: CASSLNPRDIQYF; CDR3 DNA: TGTGCCAGCAGCTTGAATCCACGGGACATTCAGTACTTC
clone size: .; V gene: TRBV11-1; D gene: TRBD1; J gene: TRBJ1-6; CDR3 protein: CASSSDRAGGSPLHF; CDR3 DNA: TGTGCCAGCAGCTCGGACAGGGCAGGAGGCTCACCCCTCCACTTT
clone size: .; V gene: TRBV4-3; D gene: TRBD1; J gene: TRBJ1-2; CDR3 protein: CASSQEGTGGIGASYTF; CDR3 DNA: TGCGCCAGCAGCCAAGAAGGGACAGGGGGCATCGGGGCATCATATACCTTC
clone size: .; V gene: TRBV2; D gene: TRBD1; J gene: TRBJ1-4; CDR3 protein: CASMGTGGEKLFF; CDR3 DNA: TGTGCCAGCATGGGGACAGGGGGTGAAAAACTGTTTTTT
clone size: few; V gene: TRBV24-1; D gene: TRBD2; J gene: TRBJ2-1; CDR3 protein: CATSDTSGASYNEQFF; CDR3 DNA: TGTGCCACCAGTGATACTAGCGGGGCCTCCTACAATGAGCAGTTCTTC
clone size: .; V gene: TRBV29-1; D gene: TRBD1; J gene: TRBJ2-2; CDR3 protein: CSGARTGDTGELFF; CDR3 DNA: TGCAGCGGGGCAAGGACAGGGGACACCGGGGAGCTGTTTTTT
clone size: .; V gene: TRBV5-3; D gene: .; J gene: TRBJ2-3; CDR3 protein: CARSLGGRGAPTDTQYF; CDR3 DNA: TGTGCCAGAAGCTTGGGGGGACGGGGGGCCCCCACAGATACGCAGTATTTT